The T cell receptor beta chain under discussion was sequenced for a study of beta chain features in type 1 diabetes. Across the study: Taken together, all samples contributed some 100 million examined sorted cells.

Study observations and caveats: A closer apparent resemblance between naive, central memory and Treg TCRB repertoires was seen in patients than in healthy donors. The study found fewer insertions and more deletions at VDJ junctions in type 1 diabetes patients. TCRB CDR3s were moderately but significantly shorter in Type 1 diabetes patients in all four CD4+ subsets.

The investigators reverse transcribed all of the isolated RNA, so they sequenced expressed TCRB transcripts. Measured with immunoSEQ multiplex PCR; TCRdb has only the in-frame clones, and not every one. Seen here are roughly 400,000 clones, more than 13% observed once, and the top ten hold around 0.02%. About this clone: What it binds is unknown.

This clonotype was obtained from a woman aged 18-29 years in good health. The sequencing sample was made of naive CD4+ T cells from blood.

Here the CDR3 reads CASSLENGTGLTDTQYF. The CDR3 DNA reads as TGTGCCAGCAGCTTGGAAAACGGGACAGGGCTGACAGATACGCAGTATTTT. V and J are TRBV5-4 and TRBJ2-3; 9 bases map to TRBD1. The germline CDR1 and CDR2 sequences are SGHNT and YYREEE (reference sequence). With 0 bases clipped from V and 3 bases from J, the junction kept 8 bases outside the gene matches. The CDR3 totals 17 residues. The full variable domain, with the rest looked up from reference TRBV5-4 and TRBJ2-3, is ETGVTQSPTHLIKTRGQQVTLRCSSQSGHNTVSWYQQALGQGPQFIFQYYREEENGRGNFPPRFSGLQFPNYSSELNVNALELDDSALYLCASSLENGTGLTDTQYFGPGTRLTVL.